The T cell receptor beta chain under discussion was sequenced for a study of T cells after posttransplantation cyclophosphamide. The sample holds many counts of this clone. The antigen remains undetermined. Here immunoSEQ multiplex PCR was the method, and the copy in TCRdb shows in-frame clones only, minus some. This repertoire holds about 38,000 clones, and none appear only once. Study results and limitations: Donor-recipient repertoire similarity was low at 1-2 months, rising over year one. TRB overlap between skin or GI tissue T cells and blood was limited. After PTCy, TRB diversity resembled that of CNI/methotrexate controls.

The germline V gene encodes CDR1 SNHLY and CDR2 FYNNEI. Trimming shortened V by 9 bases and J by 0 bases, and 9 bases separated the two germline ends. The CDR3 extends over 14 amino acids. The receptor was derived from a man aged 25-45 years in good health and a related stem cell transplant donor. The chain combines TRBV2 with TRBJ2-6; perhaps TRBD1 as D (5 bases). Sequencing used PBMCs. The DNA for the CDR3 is TGTGCCAGGGGAACAGGCTCTGGGGCCAACGTCCTGACTTTC. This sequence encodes CARGTGSGANVLTF.